The 5 T cell receptor beta chains reported below all come from one sample, sequenced in a study of HIV-infected patients and healthy controls. cDNA was made from 400 to 500 ng RNA using alpha and beta constant primers. Using multiplexing indices, alpha and beta chain libraries were generated apart by chain-specific third strand synthesis. Each CDR3 protein is one row after TCRdb ran MiXCR on the 5' RACE reads. The table records approximately 7,600 distinct CDR3 sequences, roughly 10% of them present only once. All unsorted peripheral T cells were captured because whole blood was used without fractionation. The specimen comprised blood, sampled before antiretroviral therapy. The receptors were sampled from an adult with HIV infection.

CDR3 residues: CASITGVEAFF. In DNA form, the CDR3 reads TGTGCCAGCATAACAGGGGTCGAAGCTTTCTTT. The genes are TRBV6-6 and TRBJ1-1; 7 bases are a match to TRBD1. The CDR3 spans 11 residues. Germline lookup yields CDR1 MNHNY and CDR2 SVGAGI (reference sequence). J was trimmed by 8 bases and V by 7 bases; bases with no gene match: 4.

The chain uses TRBV5-1 and TRBJ2-1; 8 bases are a match to TRBD1. CDR1 SGHRS and CDR2 YFSETQ come from the germline V gene. CDR3 length equals 15 residues. With 4 bases clipped from V and 7 bases from J, the junction kept 10 bases outside the gene matches. CDR3 amino acids: CASSPQGADLNEQFF. CDR3 sequence (DNA): TGCGCCAGCAGCCCGCAGGGGGCGGATTTGAATGAGCAGTTCTTC. Looking up the rest from reference TRBV5-1 and TRBJ2-1 gives the full variable domain: KAGVTQTPRYLIKTRGQQVTLSCSPISGHRSVSWYQQTPGQGLQFLFEYFSETQRNKGNFPGRFSGRQFSNSRSEMNVSTLELGDSALYLCASSPQGADLNEQFFGPGTRLTVL.

This clonotype was seen at least ten times. The V and J genes are TRBV18 and TRBJ2-7, with TRBD1 as a possible D gene (5 bases). The CDR3 is 14 residues long. V was trimmed by 2 bases and J by 2 bases, leaving 10 bases between them. The germline gives CDR1 KGHSH, CDR2 LQKENI. In nucleotides, the CDR3 is TGTGCCAGCTCACCAAGGCAGGGCACCTACGAGCAGTACTTC. This codes for CASSPRQGTYEQYF.

This clonotype occurred many times. The CDR3 here is CASSLEGRLSGNTIYF. The CDR3 DNA sequence: TGCGCCAGCAGCTTGGAAGGGAGGCTCTCTGGAAACACCATATATTTT. The rearrangement joins TRBV5-1 to TRBJ1-3; unclear D gene. This CDR3 region has 16 residues. The germline V and J ends were trimmed by 0 bases and 0 bases, with 10 bases remaining between them. Germline V gene sequence: CDR1 SGHRS, CDR2 YFSETQ.

The chain carries TRBV7-2 and TRBJ2-3, with no clear D. Germline CDR1 is SGHTA and CDR2 is FQGNSA. The V end lost 0 bases, the J end lost 2 bases, and 9 bases lay between the germline ends. The CDR3 is made up of 15 amino acids. This CDR3 reads CASSLATALTDTQYF. In DNA, the CDR3 is TGTGCCAGCAGCTTAGCCACAGCTCTCACAGATACGCAGTATTTT.